This T cell receptor (beta chain) derives from a study of blood T cell repertoires in COVID-19. In the study overall: The study drew acute and convalescent COVID-19 samples from the United States, Italy and Spain. T cells, B-cell-depleted T cells, or PBMCs provided the cDNA or gDNA that served as material.

This clone occurred a few times. This CDR3 is built from 13 residues. The V gene lost 6 bases and the J gene lost 4 bases, with 12 bases spanning the gap. Methods used by the authors: Amplification of reference gene primers was used by the study to estimate nucleated cell counts. Profiling relied on immunoSEQ multiplex PCR, and the TCRdb table lists in-frame clones only, not all of them. That table furnishes V, J and clone size, whereas the DNA furnished D and trimming. The table records some 190,000 clones, almost 90% of them present only once. This sequence was found in a man aged 18 to 35 with active or convalescent COVID-19. Sequencing input: peripheral blood. The chain uses TRBV12-3 or TRBV12-4 and TRBJ1-2, with D unresolved. DNA for the CDR3: TGTGCCAGCAGAAGAACAGAGGGCTATGGCTACACCTTC. Amino acid sequence: CASRRTEGYGYTF.